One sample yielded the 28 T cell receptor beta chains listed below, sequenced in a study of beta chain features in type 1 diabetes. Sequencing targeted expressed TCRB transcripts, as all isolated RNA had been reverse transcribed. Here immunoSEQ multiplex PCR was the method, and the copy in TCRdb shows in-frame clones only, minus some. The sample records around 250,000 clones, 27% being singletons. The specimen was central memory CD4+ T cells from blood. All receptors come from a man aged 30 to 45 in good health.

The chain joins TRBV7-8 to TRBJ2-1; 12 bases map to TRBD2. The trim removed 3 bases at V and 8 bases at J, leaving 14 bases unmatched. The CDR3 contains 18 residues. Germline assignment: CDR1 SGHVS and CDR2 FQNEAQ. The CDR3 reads CASSLGHLAGGPGDEQFF. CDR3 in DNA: TGTGCCAGCAGCTTGGGTCACCTAGCGGGAGGGCCAGGGGATGAGCAGTTCTTC.

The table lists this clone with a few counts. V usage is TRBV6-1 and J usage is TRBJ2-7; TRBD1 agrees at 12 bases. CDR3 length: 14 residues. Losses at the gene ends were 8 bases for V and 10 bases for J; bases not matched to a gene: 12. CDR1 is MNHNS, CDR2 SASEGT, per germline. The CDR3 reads CASLISGQGARQYF. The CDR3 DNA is TGTGCCAGCCTGATCTCGGGACAGGGGGCGCGACAGTACTTC.

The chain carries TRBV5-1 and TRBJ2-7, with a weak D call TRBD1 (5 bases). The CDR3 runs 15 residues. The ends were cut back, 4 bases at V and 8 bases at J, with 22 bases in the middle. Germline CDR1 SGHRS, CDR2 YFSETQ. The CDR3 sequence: CASSALEAPQGKQYF. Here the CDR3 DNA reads TGCGCCAGCAGCGCCCTAGAAGCGCCTCAGGGAAAGCAGTACTTC. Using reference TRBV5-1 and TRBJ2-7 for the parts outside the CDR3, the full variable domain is KAGVTQTPRYLIKTRGQQVTLSCSPISGHRSVSWYQQTPGQGLQFLFEYFSETQRNKGNFPGRFSGRQFSNSRSEMNVSTLELGDSALYLCASSALEAPQGKQYFGPGTRLTVT.

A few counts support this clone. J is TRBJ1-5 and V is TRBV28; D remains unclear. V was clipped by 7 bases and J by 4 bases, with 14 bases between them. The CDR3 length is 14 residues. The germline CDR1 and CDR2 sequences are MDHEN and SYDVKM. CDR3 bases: TGTGCCAGCAACAGACCCGGACCTAATCAGCCCCAGCATTTT. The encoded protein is CASNRPGPNQPQHF.

The CDR3 reads CASSEGLTDTQYF. CDR3 DNA: TGTGCCAGCTCAGAGGGTCTCACAGATACGCAGTATTTT. V is TRBV18 and J is TRBJ2-3; a weak D match, TRBD2 (5 bases). Deletions cut 5 bases from V and 2 bases from J, with 8 bases between. The CDR3 runs to 13 residues. The germline CDR1 and CDR2 sequences are KGHSH and LQKENI. Complete variable domain (other parts from reference TRBV18 and TRBJ2-3): NAGVMQNPRHLVRRRGQEARLRCSPMKGHSHVYWYRQLPEEGLKFMVYLQKENIIDESGMPKERFSAEFPKEGPSILRIQQVVRGDSAAYFCASSEGLTDTQYFGPGTRLTVL.

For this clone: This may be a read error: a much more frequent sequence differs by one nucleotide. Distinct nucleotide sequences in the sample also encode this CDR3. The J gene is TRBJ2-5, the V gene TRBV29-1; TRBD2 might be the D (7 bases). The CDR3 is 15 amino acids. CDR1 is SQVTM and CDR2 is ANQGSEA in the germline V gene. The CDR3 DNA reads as TGCAGTGTTGGAGGGGGGGGCACCTACCAAGGCACCCAGTACTTC. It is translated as CSVGGGGTYQGTQYF.

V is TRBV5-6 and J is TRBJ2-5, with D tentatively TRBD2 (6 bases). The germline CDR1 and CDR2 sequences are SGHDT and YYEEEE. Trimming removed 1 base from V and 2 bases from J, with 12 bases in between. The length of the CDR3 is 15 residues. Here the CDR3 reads CASSLSGSGQETQYF. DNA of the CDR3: TGTGCCAGCAGCTTGTCGGGTAGCGGACAAGAGACCCAGTACTTC.

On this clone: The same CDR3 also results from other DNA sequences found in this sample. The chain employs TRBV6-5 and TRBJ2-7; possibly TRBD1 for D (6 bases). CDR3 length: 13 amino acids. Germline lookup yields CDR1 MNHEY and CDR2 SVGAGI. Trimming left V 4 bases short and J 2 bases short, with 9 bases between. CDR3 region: CASSSTGTYEQYF. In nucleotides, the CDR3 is TGTGCCAGCAGTTCGACAGGTACCTACGAGCAGTACTTC.

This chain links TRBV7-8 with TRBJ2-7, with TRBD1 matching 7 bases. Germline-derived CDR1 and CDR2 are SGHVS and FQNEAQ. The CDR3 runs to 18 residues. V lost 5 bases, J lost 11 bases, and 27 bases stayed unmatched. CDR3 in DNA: TGTGCCAGCAGCCCTAGACAGACAGGGTTGGGGTCCAGGGGAACGGAGTACTTC. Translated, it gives CASSPRQTGLGSRGTEYF.

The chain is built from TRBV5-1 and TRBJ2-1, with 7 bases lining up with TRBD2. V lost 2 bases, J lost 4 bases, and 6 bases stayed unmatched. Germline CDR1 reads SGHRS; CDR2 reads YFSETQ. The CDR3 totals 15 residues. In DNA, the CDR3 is TGCGCCAGCAGCTTTGGCAGCGGGGCTTACAATGAGCAGTTCTTC. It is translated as CASSFGSGAYNEQFF. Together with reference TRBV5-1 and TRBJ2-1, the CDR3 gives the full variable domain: KAGVTQTPRYLIKTRGQQVTLSCSPISGHRSVSWYQQTPGQGLQFLFEYFSETQRNKGNFPGRFSGRQFSNSRSEMNVSTLELGDSALYLCASSFGSGAYNEQFFGPGTRLTVL.

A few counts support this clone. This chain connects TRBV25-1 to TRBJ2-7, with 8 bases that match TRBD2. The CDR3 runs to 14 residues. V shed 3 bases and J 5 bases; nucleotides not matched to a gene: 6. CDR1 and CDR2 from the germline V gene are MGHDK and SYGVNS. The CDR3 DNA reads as TGTGCCAGCAGTGAGAAGCGGGAGAGGAACGAGCAGTACTTC. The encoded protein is CASSEKRERNEQYF.

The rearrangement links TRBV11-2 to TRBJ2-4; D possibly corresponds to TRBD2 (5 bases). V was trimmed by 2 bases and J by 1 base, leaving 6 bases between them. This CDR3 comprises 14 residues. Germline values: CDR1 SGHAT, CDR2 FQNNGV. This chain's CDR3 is CASSLQRAKNIQYF. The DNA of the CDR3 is TGTGCCAGCAGCTTACAGCGGGCCAAAAACATTCAGTACTTC.

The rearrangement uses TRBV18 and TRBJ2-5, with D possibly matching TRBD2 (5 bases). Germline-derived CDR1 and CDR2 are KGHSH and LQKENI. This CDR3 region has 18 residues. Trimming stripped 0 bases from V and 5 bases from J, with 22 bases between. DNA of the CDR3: TGTGCCAGCTCACCACCGGTGGGAACGGGATTTGAGGTGGAGACCCAGTACTTC. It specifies CASSPPVGTGFEVETQYF.

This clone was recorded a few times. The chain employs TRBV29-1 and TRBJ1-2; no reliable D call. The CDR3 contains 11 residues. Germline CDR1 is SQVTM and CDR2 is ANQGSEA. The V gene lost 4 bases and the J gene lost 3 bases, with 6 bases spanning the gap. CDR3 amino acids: CSVGTDYGYTF. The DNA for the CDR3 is TGCAGCGTTGGGACCGACTATGGCTACACCTTC.

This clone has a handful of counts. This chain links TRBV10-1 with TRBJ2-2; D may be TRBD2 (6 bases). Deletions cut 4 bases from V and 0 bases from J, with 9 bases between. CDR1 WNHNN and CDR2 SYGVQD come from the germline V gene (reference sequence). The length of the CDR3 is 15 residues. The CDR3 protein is CASSVGGANTGELFF. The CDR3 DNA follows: TGCGCCAGCAGTGTTGGAGGGGCGAACACCGGGGAGCTGTTTTTT.

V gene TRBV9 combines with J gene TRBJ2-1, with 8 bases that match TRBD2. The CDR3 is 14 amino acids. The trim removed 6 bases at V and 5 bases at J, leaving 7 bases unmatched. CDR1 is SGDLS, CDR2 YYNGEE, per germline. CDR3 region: CASTPAGGHNEQFF. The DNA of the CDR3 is TGTGCCAGCACCCCCGCGGGGGGTCACAATGAGCAGTTCTTC. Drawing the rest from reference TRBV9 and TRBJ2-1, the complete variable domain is DSGVTQTPKHLITATGQRVTLRCSPRSGDLSVYWYQQSLDQGLQFLIQYYNGEERAKGNILERFSAQQFPDLHSELNLSSLELGDSALYFCASTPAGGHNEQFFGPGTRLTVL.

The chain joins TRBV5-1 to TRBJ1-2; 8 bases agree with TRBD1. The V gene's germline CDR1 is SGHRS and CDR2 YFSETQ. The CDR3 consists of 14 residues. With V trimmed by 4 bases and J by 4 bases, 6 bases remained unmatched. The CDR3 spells CASSDTGGRYGYTF. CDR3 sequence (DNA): TGCGCCAGCAGCGATACAGGGGGTCGCTATGGCTACACCTTC.

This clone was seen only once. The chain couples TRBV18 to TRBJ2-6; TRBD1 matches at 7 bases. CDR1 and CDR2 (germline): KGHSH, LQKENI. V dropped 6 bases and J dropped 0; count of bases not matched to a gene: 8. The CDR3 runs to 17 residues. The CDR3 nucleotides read TGTGCCAGCTCCCGGGACAGTGGCCTCTCTGGGGCCAACGTCCTGACTTTC. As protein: CASSRDSGLSGANVLTF.

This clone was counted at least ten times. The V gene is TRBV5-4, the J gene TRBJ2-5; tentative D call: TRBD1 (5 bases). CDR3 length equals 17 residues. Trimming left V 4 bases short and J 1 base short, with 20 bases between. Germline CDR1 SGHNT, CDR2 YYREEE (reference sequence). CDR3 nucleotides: TGTGCCAGCAGCCTCGGGCCAGGGAACTATGGCCAAGAGACCCAGTACTTC. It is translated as CASSLGPGNYGQETQYF.

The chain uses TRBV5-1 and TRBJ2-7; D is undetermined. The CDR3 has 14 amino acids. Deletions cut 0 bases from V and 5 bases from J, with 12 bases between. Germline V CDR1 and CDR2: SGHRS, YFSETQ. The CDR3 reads CASSLGAPLDEQYF. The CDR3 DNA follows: TGCGCCAGCAGCTTGGGAGCGCCCTTGGACGAGCAGTACTTC.

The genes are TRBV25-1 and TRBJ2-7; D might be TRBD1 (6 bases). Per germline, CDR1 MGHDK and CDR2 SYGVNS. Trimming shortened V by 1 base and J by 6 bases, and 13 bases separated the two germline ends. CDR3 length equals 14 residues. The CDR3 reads CASSEFLQGGEQYF. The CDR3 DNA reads TGTGCCAGCAGTGAATTTTTGCAAGGGGGCGAGCAGTACTTC.

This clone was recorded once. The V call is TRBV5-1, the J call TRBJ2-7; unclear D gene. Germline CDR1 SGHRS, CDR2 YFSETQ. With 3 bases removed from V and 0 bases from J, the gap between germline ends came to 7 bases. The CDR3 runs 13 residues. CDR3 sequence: CASSSDFSYEQYF. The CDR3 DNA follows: TGCGCCAGCAGCTCCGATTTCTCCTACGAGCAGTACTTC.

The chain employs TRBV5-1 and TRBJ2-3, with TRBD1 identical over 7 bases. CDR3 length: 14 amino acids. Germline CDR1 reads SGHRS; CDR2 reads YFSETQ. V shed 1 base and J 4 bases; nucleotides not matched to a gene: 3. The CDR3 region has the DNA TGCGCCAGCAGCTTGCGGCAGGGGGCAGATACGCAGTATTTT. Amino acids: CASSLRQGADTQYF.

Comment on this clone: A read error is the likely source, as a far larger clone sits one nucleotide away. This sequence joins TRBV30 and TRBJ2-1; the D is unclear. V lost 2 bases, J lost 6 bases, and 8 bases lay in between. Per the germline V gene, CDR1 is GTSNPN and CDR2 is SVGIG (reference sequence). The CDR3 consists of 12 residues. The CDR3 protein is CAWSTGLNEQFF. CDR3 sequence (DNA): TGTGCCTGGAGTACCGGCCTCAATGAGCAGTTCTTC.

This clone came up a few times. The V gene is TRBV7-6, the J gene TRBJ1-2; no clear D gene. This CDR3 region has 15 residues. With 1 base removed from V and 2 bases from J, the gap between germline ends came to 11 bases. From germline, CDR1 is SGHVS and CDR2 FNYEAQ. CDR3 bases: TGTGCCAGCAGCTTAGGTGGAGCAAGCAACTATGGCTACACCTTC. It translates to CASSLGGASNYGYTF.

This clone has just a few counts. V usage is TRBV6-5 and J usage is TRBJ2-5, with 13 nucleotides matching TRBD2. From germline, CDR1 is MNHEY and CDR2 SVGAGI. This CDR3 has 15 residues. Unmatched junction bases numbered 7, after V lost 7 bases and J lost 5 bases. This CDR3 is CASTGGTSGTETQYF. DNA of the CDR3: TGTGCCAGCACCGGGGGGACTAGCGGGACGGAGACCCAGTACTTC.

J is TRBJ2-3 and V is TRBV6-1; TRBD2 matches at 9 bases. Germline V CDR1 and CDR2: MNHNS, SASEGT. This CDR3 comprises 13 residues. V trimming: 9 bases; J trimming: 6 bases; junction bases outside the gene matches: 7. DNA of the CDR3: TGTGCCAGTAGCGAGGGACTAGCTGATACGCAGTATTTT. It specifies CASSEGLADTQYF.

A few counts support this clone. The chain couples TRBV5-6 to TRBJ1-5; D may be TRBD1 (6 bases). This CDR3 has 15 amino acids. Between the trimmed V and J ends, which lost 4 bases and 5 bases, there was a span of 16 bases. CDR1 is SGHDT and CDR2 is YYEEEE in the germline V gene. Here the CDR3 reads CASSRTGTPDQPQHF. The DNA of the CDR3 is TGTGCCAGCAGCCGAACCGGGACACCCGATCAGCCCCAGCATTTT.